These 22 T cell receptor beta chains were all obtained from the same sample, sequenced in a study of cytomegalovirus exposure and HLA in healthy donors. Vbeta (60) and Jbeta (13) primers were used in the PCR. TCRdb keeps only in-frame clones here, not all; method: immunoSEQ multiplex PCR. This table holds 100,000 to 150,000 clones, more than 65% found once. Input material: PBMCs. The receptors here all came from a woman aged 40 to 50 in good health and CMV-seropositive.

In its sample, this clone was seen once. This rearrangement joins TRBV30 to TRBJ2-1; weak D call: TRBD2 (5 bases). CDR1 is GTSNPN and CDR2 is SVGIG in the germline V gene (reference sequence). Trimming pared 4 bases from V and 2 bases from J, leaving 6 bases between. The CDR3 is 12 residues long. The DNA for the CDR3 is TGTGCCTGGATCGGGACCTACAATGAGCAGTTCTTC. Protein product: CAWIGTYNEQFF.

The chain employs TRBV4-1 and TRBJ1-2; 11 bases agree with TRBD1. The V gene end was trimmed by 6 bases and the J gene end by 3 bases; junction bases not matched to a gene: 18. The CDR3 sequence is 19 residues long. Germline assignment: CDR1 MGHRA and CDR2 YSYEKL. The CDR3 DNA is TGCGCCAGCAGTAACATAATCAAGGACAGGGGGCGGTCGGACTATGGCTACACCTTC. Translated: CASSNIIKDRGRSDYGYTF.

The V call is TRBV7-6, the J call TRBJ2-1, with D unclear. The V gene's germline CDR1 is SGHVS and CDR2 FNYEAQ. The CDR3 runs 15 residues. Trimming stripped 3 bases from V and 5 bases from J, with 14 bases between. The CDR3 region has the DNA TGTGCCAGCAGCTTTAGTGGATCTAGAAACAATGAGCAGTTCTTC. Translating it yields CASSFSGSRNNEQFF. The full variable domain, with the rest looked up from reference TRBV7-6 and TRBJ2-1, is GAGVSQSPRYKVTKRGQDVALRCDPISGHVSLYWYRQALGQGPEFLTYFNYEAQQDKSGLPNDRFSAERPEGSISTLTIQRTEQRDSAMYRCASSFSGSRNNEQFFGPGTRLTVL.

The rearrangement links TRBV4-1 to TRBJ2-1, with 15 bases lining up with TRBD2. Germline V gives CDR1 MGHRA, CDR2 YSYEKL. The ends lost 1 base at V and 7 bases at J; junction bases unmatched: 8. The CDR3 runs 18 residues. As DNA, the CDR3 is TGCGCCAGCAGCCAAGGAGGACTAGCGGGAGGGCCGGGGAATGAGCAGTTCTTC. It codes for CASSQGGLAGGPGNEQFF.

This clone has only one observation. The chain is built from TRBV5-3 and TRBJ2-1; 11 nucleotides agree with TRBD2. TRBV5-3 is known as an ORF, though its function is uncertain. V dropped 4 bases and J dropped 8; count of bases not matched to a gene: 14. The CDR3 has 17 residues. In nucleotides, the CDR3 is TGTGCCAGAAGCCTAAAACTAGCGGGAGATAGCGGGGATGAGCAGTTCTTC. It encodes CARSLKLAGDSGDEQFF.

The chain recombines TRBV19 with TRBJ1-1; D ambiguous. This CDR3 has 14 amino acids. CDR1 is LNHDA and CDR2 is SQIVND in the germline V gene (reference sequence). Trimming pared 3 bases from V and 4 bases from J, leaving 12 bases between. In nucleotides, the CDR3 is TGTGCCAGTAGTATGGGAGATCATGGCACTGAAGCTTTCTTT. Its translation is CASSMGDHGTEAFF.

This clone was picked up a small number of times. The chain is built from TRBV19 and TRBJ1-2, with D tentatively TRBD1 (6 bases). CDR1 and CDR2 from the germline V gene are LNHDA and SQIVND (reference sequence). Trimming cost V 5 bases and J 5 bases, with 18 bases left between them. This CDR3 region has 15 residues. Written as DNA, the CDR3 is TGTGCCAGTAGTCCGCAGGGGAGGGCCCTTTATGGCTACACCTTC. It encodes CASSPQGRALYGYTF.

The chain carries TRBV5-4 and TRBJ2-7; D is ambiguous. V lost 0 bases to trimming and J lost 0 bases, with 7 bases between them. CDR1 is SGHNT and CDR2 is YYREEE in the germline V gene (reference sequence). The CDR3 sequence is 14 residues long. The CDR3 loop is CASSLGAFSYEQYF. The CDR3 DNA reads TGTGCCAGCAGCTTGGGGGCCTTCTCCTACGAGCAGTACTTC. Combining the CDR3 with reference TRBV5-4 and TRBJ2-7 gives the whole variable domain ETGVTQSPTHLIKTRGQQVTLRCSSQSGHNTVSWYQQALGQGPQFIFQYYREEENGRGNFPPRFSGLQFPNYSSELNVNALELDDSALYLCASSLGAFSYEQYFGPGTRLTVT.

J is TRBJ1-3 and V is TRBV6-1; 7 bases match TRBD1. CDR3 length: 13 amino acids. Looked up from germline, CDR1 is MNHNS and CDR2 is SASEGT. V lost 10 bases to trimming and J lost 0 bases; unmatched junction nucleotides: 3. CDR3 residues: CATRDSSGNTIYF. CDR3 DNA: TGTGCCACCCGGGACAGCTCTGGAAACACCATATATTTT.

This chain joins TRBV27 and TRBJ2-5; D call uncertain. The assigned J gene may be wrong: the sequence end matches TRBJ2-7 better. Germline-derived CDR1 and CDR2 are MNHEY and SMNVEV (reference sequence). This CDR3 is 14 amino acids long. This CDR3 is CASSRALSSYEQYF. The CDR3 DNA sequence: TGTGCCAGCAGTCGAGCGCTAAGCTCCTACGAGCAGTACTTC.

The chain is built from TRBV30 and TRBJ1-1; D perhaps matches TRBD1 (6 bases). Germline values: CDR1 GTSNPN, CDR2 SVGIG (reference sequence). This CDR3 region has 16 residues. V lost 4 bases, J lost 0 bases, and 18 bases lay in between. CDR3: CAWTQARTDVNTEAFF. The CDR3 nucleotides read TGTGCCTGGACCCAGGCCAGGACAGACGTGAACACTGAAGCTTTCTTT.

In its sample, this clone was seen once. In DNA, the CDR3 is TGTGCCAGCAGCCAAACAGGGAGCCGGGCCAACGTCCTGACTTTC. Its translation: CASSQTGSRANVLTF. The rearrangement uses TRBV7-8 and TRBJ2-6; tentative D call: TRBD1 (6 bases). The CDR3 contains 15 residues. V was clipped by 5 bases and J by 5 bases, with 13 bases between them. Germline CDR1 SGHVS, CDR2 FQNEAQ.

The chain combines TRBV10-3 with TRBJ1-2, with a possible D match to TRBD1 (5 bases). This CDR3 region has 13 residues. Germline V gene data show CDR1 as ENHRY and CDR2 as SYGVKD. V dropped 4 bases and J dropped 7 bases, with 13 bases sitting between them. The CDR3 region has the DNA TGTGCCATCAGTGGGGTTAAAGGGGTTGGCTACACCTTC. Protein: CAISGVKGVGYTF.

This chain connects TRBV27 to TRBJ2-1; a possible D gene is TRBD2 (5 bases). The CDR3 has 14 residues. V lost 8 bases to trimming and J lost 7 bases, with 18 bases between them. Per the germline V gene, CDR1 is MNHEY and CDR2 is SMNVEV (reference sequence). CDR3 nucleotides: TGTGCCAGCTGGGGTCTAGCCCCGAAAAATGAGCAGTTCTTC. Its translation is CASWGLAPKNEQFF.

This rearrangement joins TRBV7-2 to TRBJ1-5, with TRBD1 matching over 8 bases. The ends lost 8 bases at V and 2 bases at J; junction bases unmatched: 2. Germline lookup yields CDR1 SGHTA and CDR2 FQGNSA. This CDR3 comprises 13 residues. The CDR3 reads CASGTGRNQPQHF. Here the CDR3 DNA reads TGTGCCAGCGGGACAGGTCGCAATCAGCCCCAGCATTTT.

A note on this clone: Other DNA sequences of this sample code for an identical CDR3. This CDR3 is CAWSVGGGYNEQFF. As DNA, the CDR3 is TGTGCCTGGAGTGTAGGCGGAGGATACAATGAGCAGTTCTTC. The chain couples TRBV30 to TRBJ2-1; maybe TRBD2 (5 bases). This CDR3 contains 14 residues. V was clipped by 0 bases and J by 4 bases, with 10 bases between them. Per germline, CDR1 GTSNPN and CDR2 SVGIG (reference sequence).

This clone was seen a handful of times. The genes are TRBV2 and TRBJ2-7; the D gene is possibly TRBD2 (6 bases). This CDR3 is 13 amino acids long. CDR1 SNHLY and CDR2 FYNNEI come from the germline V gene. Trimming pared 4 bases from V and 6 bases from J, leaving 13 bases between. CDR3 DNA sequence: TGTGCCAGCAGTGTGGGTAGGGGAGGCGAGCAGTACTTC. Translation: CASSVGRGGEQYF.

This clone has a single count. The chain recombines TRBV4-1 with TRBJ2-5; the match to TRBD2 covers 10 bases. Germline-derived CDR1 and CDR2 are MGHRA and YSYEKL. The CDR3 contains 14 residues. J lost 5 bases, V lost 2 bases, and 2 bases had no gene match. CDR3 bases: TGCGCCAGCAGCCAACTAGCGGGAGTGGAGACCCAGTACTTC. This gives the protein CASSQLAGVETQYF.

This chain's CDR3 is CASSELSGQRAYEQYF. The CDR3 bases are TGTGCCAGCAGTGAACTCTCGGGACAGAGAGCCTACGAGCAGTACTTC. This rearrangement joins TRBV2 to TRBJ2-7; 7 positions agree with TRBD1. The length of the CDR3 is 16 residues. Per germline, CDR1 SNHLY and CDR2 FYNNEI. Trimming removed 2 bases from V and 2 bases from J; junction bases left unmatched: 9.

The chain has TRBV5-1 and TRBJ2-7; D uncertain. In germline, CDR1 is SGHRS, CDR2 YFSETQ. This CDR3 is 14 amino acids long. Trimming took off 2 bases at V and 0 bases at J, with 9 bases between the two ends. CDR3 bases: TGCGCCAGCAGCTTACTGCCCGACTCCTACGAGCAGTACTTC. This sequence encodes CASSLLPDSYEQYF.

In the case of this clone: Its ends do not fully match the called genes, so a read error is possible. The rearrangement joins TRBV7-2 to TRBJ1-2, with TRBD1 as a possible D gene (6 bases). The germline V gene has CDR1 SGHTA and CDR2 FQGNSA. This CDR3 has 16 amino acids. The chain's CDR3 is CASSLAPLSGGYVYTF. DNA for the CDR3: TGTGCCAGCAGCTTAGCCCCGCTTTCTGGGGGCTATGTCTACACCTTC.

This CDR3 reads CSGLSGVGYTF. The CDR3 DNA reads as TGCAGCGGCCTCTCAGGGGTCGGCTACACCTTC. V is TRBV29-1 and J is TRBJ1-2; a possible D gene is TRBD1 (6 bases). V shed 7 bases and J shed 8 bases, with 14 bases lying between them. Germline-derived CDR1 and CDR2 are SQVTM and ANQGSEA. CDR3 size: 11 residues.